These T cell receptor beta chains were read from a single sample in a study of cytomegalovirus exposure and HLA in healthy donors. Profiled with immunoSEQ multiplex PCR; TCRdb holds only in-frame clones, not every one. This table holds tens of thousands of clones, about three quarters found once. Material for sequencing was PBMCs. The source of these receptors is a woman aged 45 to 65 in good health and CMV-seropositive. CDR3s include the opening cysteine and the closing phenylalanine or tryptophan. Fields, in order: CDR3 length, J gene, clone size, V gene, D gene, CDR3 protein, CDR3 DNA. A D gene is named only where the DNA matches it firmly. Size is stated for part of the rows, as once, few or many counts, or as a class when the clone is expanded.

cdr3_length: 15
j_call: TRBJ1-6
clone_size: NA
v_call: TRBV4-1
d_call: TRBD1
cdr3_aa: CASSHPRGENSPLHF
cdr3_nt: TGCGCCAGCAGCCACCCCAGGGGGGAGAATTCACCCCTCCACTTT

cdr3_length: 15
j_call: TRBJ2-1
clone_size: NA
v_call: TRBV7-8
d_call: TRBD2
cdr3_aa: CASSLVLAGVNEQFF
cdr3_nt: TGTGCCAGCAGCTTAGTTCTAGCGGGAGTTAATGAGCAGTTCTTC

cdr3_length: 17
j_call: TRBJ2-3
clone_size: NA
v_call: TRBV7-2
d_call: TRBD2
cdr3_aa: CASSLGLFGRGTDTQYF
cdr3_nt: TGTGCCAGCAGCTTAGGTCTGTTTGGGAGGGGCACAGATACGCAGTATTTT

cdr3_length: 15
j_call: TRBJ2-5
clone_size: once
v_call: TRBV5-4
d_call: TRBD1
cdr3_aa: CASSKDRGHYETQYF
cdr3_nt: TGTGCCAGCAGCAAGGACAGGGGGCATTACGAGACCCAGTACTTC

cdr3_length: 16
j_call: TRBJ2-7
clone_size: NA
v_call: TRBV28
d_call: NA
cdr3_aa: CASTIEGGFSSYEQYF
cdr3_nt: TGTGCCAGCACCATTGAGGGGGGGTTCTCATCCTACGAGCAGTACTTC

cdr3_length: 14
j_call: TRBJ2-7
clone_size: NA
v_call: TRBV28
d_call: TRBD1
cdr3_aa: CASRPTGTGGEQYF
cdr3_nt: TGTGCCAGCAGACCTACAGGGACAGGGGGCGAGCAGTACTTC

cdr3_length: 15
j_call: TRBJ2-7
clone_size: NA
v_call: TRBV11-3
d_call: TRBD1
cdr3_aa: CASSLKWGQGYEQYF
cdr3_nt: TGTGCCAGCAGCCTGAAGTGGGGACAGGGCTACGAGCAGTACTTC

cdr3_length: 15
j_call: TRBJ2-1
clone_size: NA
v_call: TRBV7-6
d_call: TRBD2
cdr3_aa: CASSSTGLANNEQFF
cdr3_nt: TGTGCCAGCAGTTCAACAGGACTAGCGAACAATGAGCAGTTCTTC

cdr3_length: 14
j_call: TRBJ2-5
clone_size: few
v_call: TRBV28
d_call: NA
cdr3_aa: CASSFPATVETQYF
cdr3_nt: TGTGCCAGCAGTTTTCCTGCGACAGTAGAGACCCAGTACTTC

cdr3_length: 13
j_call: TRBJ2-7
clone_size: NA
v_call: TRBV7-8
d_call: TRBD1
cdr3_aa: CASSLQGAYEQYF
cdr3_nt: TGTGCCAGCAGCCTCCAGGGGGCCTACGAGCAGTACTTC

cdr3_length: 15
j_call: TRBJ1-5
clone_size: NA
v_call: TRBV10-3
d_call: TRBD1
cdr3_aa: CATRNDRVANQPQHF
cdr3_nt: TGTGCCACCCGTAATGACAGGGTTGCGAATCAGCCCCAGCATTTT

cdr3_length: 15
j_call: TRBJ2-3
clone_size: NA
v_call: TRBV29-1
d_call: NA
cdr3_aa: CSVEGLIRGTDTQYF
cdr3_nt: TGCAGCGTTGAAGGCTTGATTAGGGGGACAGATACGCAGTATTTT

cdr3_length: 11
j_call: TRBJ2-1
clone_size: NA
v_call: TRBV20-1
d_call: NA
cdr3_aa: CSARDFNEQFF
cdr3_nt: TGCAGTGCCAGGGATTTTAATGAGCAGTTCTTC

cdr3_length: 13
j_call: TRBJ2-7
clone_size: NA
v_call: TRBV7-9
d_call: NA
cdr3_aa: CSSSPRATYEQYF
cdr3_nt: TGTTCCAGCAGCCCGCGGGCCACCTACGAGCAGTACTTC

cdr3_length: 14
j_call: TRBJ2-7
clone_size: NA
v_call: TRBV9
d_call: TRBD2
cdr3_aa: CASSPLAGVGEQYF
cdr3_nt: TGTGCCAGCTCCCCGCTAGCGGGAGTTGGCGAGCAGTACTTC

cdr3_length: 18
j_call: TRBJ2-3
clone_size: NA
v_call: TRBV10-3
d_call: TRBD2
cdr3_aa: CAISEVLAGGPYTDTQYF
cdr3_nt: TGTGCCATCAGTGAGGTTCTAGCGGGAGGGCCATACACAGATACGCAGTATTTT

cdr3_length: 18
j_call: TRBJ2-2
clone_size: NA
v_call: TRBV9
d_call: TRBD2
cdr3_aa: CASSIESGLQSNTGELFF
cdr3_nt: TGTGCCAGCAGTATAGAATCGGGACTACAGTCGAACACCGGGGAGCTGTTTTTT

cdr3_length: 14
j_call: TRBJ2-2
clone_size: NA
v_call: TRBV10-2
d_call: NA
cdr3_aa: CASRGDSNTGELFF
cdr3_nt: TGCGCCAGCAGAGGGGATTCGAACACCGGGGAGCTGTTTTTT

cdr3_length: 16
j_call: TRBJ2-3
clone_size: NA
v_call: TRBV7-3
d_call: TRBD2
cdr3_aa: CASSPQSGGTTDTQYF
cdr3_nt: TGTGCCAGCAGCCCGCAAAGCGGGGGTACCACAGATACGCAGTATTTT

cdr3_length: 15
j_call: TRBJ1-2
clone_size: NA
v_call: TRBV6-1
d_call: TRBD1
cdr3_aa: CASSASDRVYYGYTF
cdr3_nt: TGTGCCAGCAGTGCATCGGACAGGGTCTACTATGGCTACACCTTC

cdr3_length: 16
j_call: TRBJ1-4
clone_size: few
v_call: TRBV7-6
d_call: TRBD1
cdr3_aa: CASSSVGQGRNEKLFF
cdr3_nt: TGTGCCAGCAGCTCCGTGGGACAGGGAAGAAACGAAAAACTGTTTTTT

cdr3_length: 18
j_call: TRBJ1-3
clone_size: NA
v_call: TRBV28
d_call: TRBD1
cdr3_aa: CASSGGGTGVLSGNTIYF
cdr3_nt: TGTGCCAGCAGTGGCGGGGGGACAGGGGTACTTTCTGGAAACACCATATATTTT

cdr3_length: 12
j_call: TRBJ2-1
clone_size: NA
v_call: TRBV14
d_call: NA
cdr3_aa: CASSQNRVNLFF
cdr3_nt: TGTGCCAGCAGCCAAAACAGGGTGAATTTGTTCTTC

cdr3_length: 12
j_call: TRBJ2-1
clone_size: medium-sized
v_call: TRBV2
d_call: NA
cdr3_aa: CASNGGGNEQFF
cdr3_nt: TGTGCCAGCAACGGTGGCGGGAATGAGCAGTTCTTC

cdr3_length: 19
j_call: TRBJ2-1
clone_size: NA
v_call: TRBV5-8
d_call: TRBD2
cdr3_aa: CASSLVIAGGPWAYNEQFF
cdr3_nt: TGTGCCAGCAGCTTGGTTATAGCGGGAGGGCCCTGGGCCTACAATGAGCAGTTCTTC

cdr3_length: 17
j_call: TRBJ2-3
clone_size: NA
v_call: TRBV7-9
d_call: NA
cdr3_aa: CSSSLFGGVEGTDTQYF
cdr3_nt: TGTTCCAGCAGCTTATTCGGGGGAGTGGAGGGCACAGATACGCAGTATTTT

cdr3_length: 13
j_call: TRBJ1-2
clone_size: NA
v_call: TRBV6-1
d_call: TRBD1
cdr3_aa: CASTLRGEDGYTF
cdr3_nt: TGTGCCAGCACCCTCAGGGGGGAGGACGGCTACACCTTC

cdr3_length: 16
j_call: TRBJ1-5
clone_size: NA
v_call: TRBV18
d_call: TRBD1
cdr3_aa: CASSPIAGGVDQPQHF
cdr3_nt: TGTGCCAGCTCACCAATCGCAGGGGGCGTAGATCAGCCCCAGCATTTT

cdr3_length: 16
j_call: TRBJ2-1
clone_size: NA
v_call: TRBV4-1
d_call: TRBD2
cdr3_aa: CASRGGWTSGNNEQFF
cdr3_nt: TGCGCCAGCAGGGGGGGATGGACTAGCGGAAACAATGAGCAGTTCTTC

cdr3_length: 16
j_call: TRBJ2-5
clone_size: NA
v_call: TRBV11-3
d_call: TRBD1
cdr3_aa: CASSTGTGRSYETQYF
cdr3_nt: TGTGCCAGCAGCACCGGGACAGGGAGGAGTTACGAGACCCAGTACTTC

cdr3_length: 15
j_call: TRBJ2-5
clone_size: NA
v_call: TRBV5-1
d_call: NA
cdr3_aa: CASSKEQGRLETQYF
cdr3_nt: TGCGCCAGCAGCAAAGAACAGGGGAGGTTAGAGACCCAGTACTTC

cdr3_length: 15
j_call: TRBJ2-3
clone_size: few
v_call: TRBV15
d_call: TRBD1
cdr3_aa: CATSTDRGRADTQYF
cdr3_nt: TGTGCCACCAGCACAGACAGGGGGCGGGCAGATACGCAGTATTTT

cdr3_length: 14
j_call: TRBJ1-3
clone_size: NA
v_call: TRBV5-1
d_call: NA
cdr3_aa: CASSFERSGNTIYF
cdr3_nt: TGCGCCAGCAGCTTTGAGCGTTCTGGAAACACCATATATTTT

cdr3_length: 18
j_call: TRBJ1-5
clone_size: NA
v_call: TRBV4-1
d_call: NA
cdr3_aa: CASSQVSLFDRFYQPQHF
cdr3_nt: TGCGCCAGCAGCCAAGTCAGCTTATTTGACAGATTCTATCAGCCCCAGCATTTT

cdr3_length: 17
j_call: TRBJ2-7
clone_size: NA
v_call: TRBV12-2
d_call: NA
cdr3_aa: CASRLALASSHSYEQYF
cdr3_nt: TGTGCAAGTCGCTTAGCCCTGGCTAGCAGTCACTCCTACGAGCAGTACTTC

cdr3_length: 14
j_call: TRBJ2-7
clone_size: few
v_call: TRBV9
d_call: TRBD2
cdr3_aa: CASSVAGGGYEQYF
cdr3_nt: TGTGCCAGCAGCGTAGCGGGAGGGGGGTACGAGCAGTACTTC

cdr3_length: 12
j_call: TRBJ1-4
clone_size: NA
v_call: TRBV30
d_call: NA
cdr3_aa: CAWSLPNEKLFF
cdr3_nt: TGTGCCTGGAGCCTACCTAATGAAAAACTGTTTTTT

cdr3_length: 14
j_call: TRBJ2-5
clone_size: few
v_call: TRBV6-1
d_call: NA
cdr3_aa: CASSDGADQETQYF
cdr3_nt: TGTGCCAGCAGTGATGGGGCAGACCAAGAGACCCAGTACTTC

cdr3_length: 16
j_call: TRBJ1-5
clone_size: NA
v_call: TRBV5-6
d_call: NA
cdr3_aa: CASSLVGATSNQPQHF
cdr3_nt: TGTGCCAGCAGCTTGGTCGGAGCAACTAGCAATCAGCCCCAGCATTTT

cdr3_length: 14
j_call: TRBJ2-5
clone_size: NA
v_call: TRBV4-3
d_call: NA
cdr3_aa: CASSPGFAEETQYF
cdr3_nt: TGCGCCAGCAGTCCGGGATTCGCAGAAGAGACCCAGTACTTC

cdr3_length: 16
j_call: TRBJ1-1
clone_size: NA
v_call: TRBV27
d_call: TRBD1
cdr3_aa: CASSLTPDRVSTEAFF
cdr3_nt: TGTGCCAGCAGTCTAACACCAGACAGGGTCTCCACTGAAGCTTTCTTT

cdr3_length: 12
j_call: TRBJ1-1
clone_size: once
v_call: TRBV30
d_call: TRBD1
cdr3_aa: CAWSVWTGVAFF
cdr3_nt: TGTGCCTGGAGTGTCTGGACAGGGGTAGCTTTCTTT

cdr3_length: 11
j_call: TRBJ2-7
clone_size: NA
v_call: TRBV29-1
d_call: NA
cdr3_aa: CSAGTDYEQYF
cdr3_nt: TGCAGCGCTGGGACTGATTACGAGCAGTACTTC

cdr3_length: 14
j_call: TRBJ2-7
clone_size: NA
v_call: TRBV10-3
d_call: TRBD1
cdr3_aa: CAISRQGASYEQYF
cdr3_nt: TGTGCCATCAGCCGACAGGGGGCTTCCTACGAGCAGTACTTC

cdr3_length: 13
j_call: TRBJ1-2
clone_size: NA
v_call: TRBV28
d_call: TRBD1
cdr3_aa: CASSWDRVGGYTF
cdr3_nt: TGTGCCAGCAGTTGGGACAGGGTGGGTGGCTACACCTTC

cdr3_length: 14
j_call: TRBJ1-2
clone_size: few
v_call: TRBV6-5
d_call: NA
cdr3_aa: CASTLQTVNYGYTF
cdr3_nt: TGTGCCAGCACCCTGCAGACAGTTAACTATGGCTACACCTTC

cdr3_length: 18
j_call: TRBJ2-2
clone_size: few
v_call: TRBV25-1
d_call: NA
cdr3_aa: CASSEVEVGSWAAGELFF
cdr3_nt: TGTGCCAGCAGTGAAGTTGAAGTCGGCTCATGGGCCGCCGGGGAGCTGTTTTTT

cdr3_length: 14
j_call: TRBJ2-7
clone_size: NA
v_call: TRBV5-6
d_call: TRBD2
cdr3_aa: CASSLVSGGYEQYF
cdr3_nt: TGTGCCAGCAGCTTGGTTTCGGGAGGGTACGAGCAGTACTTC

cdr3_length: 11
j_call: TRBJ2-7
clone_size: NA
v_call: TRBV6-5
d_call: NA
cdr3_aa: CASSSSHEQYF
cdr3_nt: TGTGCCAGCAGCTCCTCCCACGAGCAGTACTTC

cdr3_length: 14
j_call: TRBJ1-1
clone_size: NA
v_call: TRBV2
d_call: NA
cdr3_aa: CAIRARGFGTEAFF
cdr3_nt: TGTGCAATCAGGGCTCGAGGTTTCGGGACTGAAGCTTTCTTT

cdr3_length: 17
j_call: TRBJ2-7
clone_size: NA
v_call: TRBV7-6
d_call: TRBD1
cdr3_aa: CASSRKPQGARTYEQYF
cdr3_nt: TGTGCCAGCAGCCGAAAACCGCAGGGGGCGCGGACGTACGAGCAGTACTTC

cdr3_length: 14
j_call: TRBJ2-7
clone_size: NA
v_call: TRBV5-1
d_call: TRBD1
cdr3_aa: CASSIQGVSGEQYF
cdr3_nt: TGCGCCAGCAGCATACAGGGGGTTTCGGGCGAGCAGTACTTC

cdr3_length: 13
j_call: TRBJ2-1
clone_size: NA
v_call: TRBV6-6
d_call: TRBD1
cdr3_aa: CASSYEGANEQFF
cdr3_nt: TGTGCCAGCAGTTACGAGGGGGCTAATGAGCAGTTCTTC

cdr3_length: 13
j_call: TRBJ1-1
clone_size: once
v_call: TRBV19
d_call: NA
cdr3_aa: CASSIDAVAEAFF
cdr3_nt: TGTGCCAGTAGTATAGATGCGGTTGCTGAAGCTTTCTTT

cdr3_length: 14
j_call: TRBJ1-2
clone_size: few
v_call: TRBV19
d_call: NA
cdr3_aa: CATTPGQSNYGYTF
cdr3_nt: TGTGCCACCACACCGGGACAATCTAACTATGGCTACACCTTC